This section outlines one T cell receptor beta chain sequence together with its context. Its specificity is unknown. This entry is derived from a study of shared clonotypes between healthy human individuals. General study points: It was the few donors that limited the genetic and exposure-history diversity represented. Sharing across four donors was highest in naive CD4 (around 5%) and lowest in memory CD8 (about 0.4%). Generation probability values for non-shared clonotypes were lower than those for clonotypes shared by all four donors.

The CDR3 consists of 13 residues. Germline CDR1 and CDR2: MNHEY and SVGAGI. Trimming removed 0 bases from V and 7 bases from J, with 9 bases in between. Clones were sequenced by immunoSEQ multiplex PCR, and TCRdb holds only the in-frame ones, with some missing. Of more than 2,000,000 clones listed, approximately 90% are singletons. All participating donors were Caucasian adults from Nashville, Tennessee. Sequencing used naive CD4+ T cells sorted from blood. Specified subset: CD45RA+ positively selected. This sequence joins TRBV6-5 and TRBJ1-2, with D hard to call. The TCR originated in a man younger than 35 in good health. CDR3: CASSYSSRTGYTF. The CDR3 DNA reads TGTGCCAGCAGTTACTCTTCACGCACTGGCTACACCTTC.